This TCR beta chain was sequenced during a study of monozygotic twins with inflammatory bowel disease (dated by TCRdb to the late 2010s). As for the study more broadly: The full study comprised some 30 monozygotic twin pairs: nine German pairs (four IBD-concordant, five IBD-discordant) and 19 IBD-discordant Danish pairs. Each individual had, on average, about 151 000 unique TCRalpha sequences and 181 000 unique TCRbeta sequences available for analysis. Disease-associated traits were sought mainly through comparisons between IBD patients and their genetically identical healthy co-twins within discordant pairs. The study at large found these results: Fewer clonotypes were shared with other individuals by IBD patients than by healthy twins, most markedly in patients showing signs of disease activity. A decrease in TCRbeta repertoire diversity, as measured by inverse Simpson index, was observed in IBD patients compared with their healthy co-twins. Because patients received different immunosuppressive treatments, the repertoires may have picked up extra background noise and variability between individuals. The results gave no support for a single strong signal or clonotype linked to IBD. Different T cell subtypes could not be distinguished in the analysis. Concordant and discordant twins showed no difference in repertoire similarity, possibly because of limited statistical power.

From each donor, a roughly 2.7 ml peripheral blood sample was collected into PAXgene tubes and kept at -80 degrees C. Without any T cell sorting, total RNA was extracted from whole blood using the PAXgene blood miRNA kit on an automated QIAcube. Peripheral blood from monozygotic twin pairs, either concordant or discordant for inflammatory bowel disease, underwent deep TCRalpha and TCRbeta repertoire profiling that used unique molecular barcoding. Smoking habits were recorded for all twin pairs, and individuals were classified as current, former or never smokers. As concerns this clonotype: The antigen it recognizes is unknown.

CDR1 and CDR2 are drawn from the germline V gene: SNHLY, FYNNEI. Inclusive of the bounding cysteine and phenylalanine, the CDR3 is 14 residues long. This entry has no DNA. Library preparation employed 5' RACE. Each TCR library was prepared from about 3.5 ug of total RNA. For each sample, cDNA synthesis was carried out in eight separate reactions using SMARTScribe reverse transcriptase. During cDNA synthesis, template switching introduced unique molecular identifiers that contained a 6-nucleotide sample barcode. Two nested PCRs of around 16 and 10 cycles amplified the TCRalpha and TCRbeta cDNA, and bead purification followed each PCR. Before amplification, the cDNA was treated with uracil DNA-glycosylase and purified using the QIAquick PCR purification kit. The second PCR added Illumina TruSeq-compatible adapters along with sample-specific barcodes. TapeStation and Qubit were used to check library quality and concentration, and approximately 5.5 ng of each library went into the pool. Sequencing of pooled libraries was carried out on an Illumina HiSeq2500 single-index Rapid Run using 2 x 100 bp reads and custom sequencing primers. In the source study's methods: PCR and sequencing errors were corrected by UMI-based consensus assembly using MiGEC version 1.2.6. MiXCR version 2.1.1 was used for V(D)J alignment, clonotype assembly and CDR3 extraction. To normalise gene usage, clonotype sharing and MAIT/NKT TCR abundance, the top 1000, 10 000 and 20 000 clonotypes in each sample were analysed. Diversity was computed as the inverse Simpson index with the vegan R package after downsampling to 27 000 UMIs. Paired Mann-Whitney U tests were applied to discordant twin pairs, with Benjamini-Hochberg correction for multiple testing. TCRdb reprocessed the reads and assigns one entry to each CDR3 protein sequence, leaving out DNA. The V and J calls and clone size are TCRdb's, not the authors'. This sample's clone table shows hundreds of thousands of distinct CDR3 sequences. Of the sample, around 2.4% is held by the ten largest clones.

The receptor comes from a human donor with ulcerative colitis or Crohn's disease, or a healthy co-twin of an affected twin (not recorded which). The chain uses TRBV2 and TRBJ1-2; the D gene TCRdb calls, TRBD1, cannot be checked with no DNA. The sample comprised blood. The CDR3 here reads CASIAGGAVAGYTF.